These 3 T cell receptor beta chains were sequenced from one sample in a study of tumor and adjacent non-tumor tissue in lung cancer. No cell sorting was done before RNA was extracted from the tissue. The normal lung tissue was taken more than 3 cm from the tumor edge. TCRbeta libraries were built with three rounds of nested PCR, modified from ARM-PCR. TCRdb reprocessed the multiplex PCR reads with MiXCR, giving one entry per CDR3 protein. The profile shows around 74,000 distinct CDR3 sequences, around 70% of them singletons. The material sequenced was distant non-tumor lung tissue. The receptor source for this set is a woman aged 45-65 years with non-small cell lung cancer.

On this clonotype itself: At one end the junction does not follow the germline gene, possibly because of a read error. The V gene is TRBV6-6, the J gene TRBJ1-2, with D maybe TRBD1 (6 bases). In germline, CDR1 is MNHNY, CDR2 SVGAGI (reference sequence). The CDR3 is 14 amino acids. CDR3 protein: CANSAGTNNYGYTF. CDR3 DNA: TGTGCCAACAGTGCCGGGACAAATAACTATGGCTACACCTTC.

V gene TRBV11-2 combines with J gene TRBJ2-7; D is ambiguous. Germline V gene sequence: CDR1 SGHAT, CDR2 FQNNGV. Trimming took off 10 bases at V and 5 bases at J, with 21 bases between the two ends. The CDR3 covers 14 residues. The chain's CDR3 is CANTLTLWNNEQYF. The CDR3 coding sequence is TGTGCCAACACCTTAACCCTTTGGAACAACGAGCAGTACTTC.

This clonotype was picked up many times. This chain links TRBV6-5 with TRBJ2-7; 9 bases line up with TRBD2. There are 20 residues in the CDR3. Germline V gives CDR1 MNHEY, CDR2 SVGAGI. The trim removed 0 bases at V and 0 bases at J, leaving 15 bases unmatched. For the CDR3, the DNA is TGTGCCAGCAGTTACTCAGGCGTGACTAGCGGATTCACGGGCTCCTACGAGCAGTACTTC. Its translation is CASSYSGVTSGFTGSYEQYF.